A single sample is the source of the 15 T cell receptor beta chains below, sequenced in a study of blood T cell repertoires in COVID-19. Some clones are missing from TCRdb's copy, which holds only in-frame ones; the method was immunoSEQ multiplex PCR. Found here are about 200,000 clones, around 82% of them singletons; the top ten hold around 7%. The sample was PBMCs or T cells enriched from blood (not recorded which). Receptors were obtained from a man aged 35 to 55 who had recovered from COVID-19.

By proportion, this clone is medium-sized. This rearrangement joins TRBV7-8 to TRBJ2-5, with TRBD2 matching 10 bases. CDR3 size: 15 residues. Trimming took 6 bases from V and 5 from J; bases not matched to a gene: 9. Germline-derived CDR1 and CDR2 are SGHVS and FQNEAQ. The CDR3 DNA reads as TGTGCCAGCAGTTCCCAGCGGGGGGGCAGGGAGACCCAGTACTTC. Residues: CASSSQRGGRETQYF.

The chain employs TRBV14 and TRBJ1-5; maybe TRBD1 (6 bases). V was clipped by 0 bases and J by 5 bases, with 14 bases between them. The CDR3 runs 16 residues. Germline V gene sequence: CDR1 SGHDN, CDR2 FVKESK. CDR3 DNA: TGTGCCAGCAGCCAAGATCAAAACAGGGTTGATCAGCCCCAGCATTTT. It is translated as CASSQDQNRVDQPQHF. The full variable domain, with the rest looked up from reference TRBV14 and TRBJ1-5, is EAGVTQFPSHSVIEKGQTVTLRCDPISGHDNLYWYRRVMGKEIKFLLHFVKESKQDESGMPNNRFLAERTGGTYSTLKVQPAELEDSGVYFCASSQDQNRVDQPQHFGDGTRLSIL.

The rearrangement links TRBV5-1 to TRBJ1-6; D unclear. The CDR3 consists of 15 residues. Germline V gene data show CDR1 as SGHRS and CDR2 as YFSETQ. V was shortened by 7 bases and J by 9 bases, with 20 bases between the two germline ends. The CDR3 loop is CASRPNIGAGSPLHF. The CDR3 DNA sequence: TGCGCCAGCCGCCCGAACATAGGCGCGGGTTCACCCCTCCACTTT.

The J gene is TRBJ2-7, the V gene TRBV3-1 (or the pseudogene TRBV3-2); 7 bases fit TRBD1. The CDR3 extends over 16 amino acids. The junction had 12 bases not matched to a gene; V was cut back by 3 bases and J by 4 bases. The germline CDR1 and CDR2 sequences are LGHDT and YNNKEL (reference sequence). This chain's CDR3 is CASSQGRGYPPYEQYF. DNA for the CDR3: TGTGCCAGCAGCCAGGGCAGGGGGTATCCTCCGTACGAGCAGTACTTC.

This clone turned up a few times. The genes are TRBV13 and TRBJ1-2; TRBD1 is a possible D gene (6 bases). Germline lookup yields CDR1 PRHDT and CDR2 FYEKMQ (reference sequence). The CDR3 covers 15 residues. The V gene lost 5 bases and the J gene lost 5 bases, with 18 bases spanning the gap. The CDR3 bases are TGTGCCAGCAGCCCACCAACAGGGCCGATGTATGGCTACACCTTC. It encodes CASSPPTGPMYGYTF.

The chain recombines TRBV12-3 or TRBV12-4 with TRBJ2-3; D possibly corresponds to TRBD1 (5 bases). Trimming removed 3 bases at V and 10 bases at J, with 8 bases between. The CDR3 extends over 11 amino acids. The DNA for the CDR3 is TGTGCCAGCAGTTTCGGCAGGGCGCAGTATTTT. This gives the protein CASSFGRAQYF.

The rearrangement uses TRBV10-3 and TRBJ2-3, with a possible D match to TRBD1 (6 bases). The CDR3 has 13 amino acids. V was clipped by 4 bases and J by 4 bases, with 9 bases between them. Looked up from germline, CDR1 is ENHRY and CDR2 is SYGVKD. The chain's CDR3 is CAISAQGPDTQYF. CDR3 in DNA: TGTGCCATCAGTGCACAGGGACCAGATACGCAGTATTTT.

The chain has TRBV28 and TRBJ2-7, with 7 positions matching TRBD1. Trimming took 7 bases from V and 3 from J; bases not matched to a gene: 9. The CDR3 has 14 residues. The germline V gene has CDR1 MDHEN and CDR2 SYDVKM. CDR3 region: CASTGAGGIYEQYF. CDR3 bases: TGTGCCAGCACCGGGGCAGGGGGTATCTACGAGCAGTACTTC.

There are a few counts of this clone. V and J are TRBV6-5 and TRBJ1-3, with TRBD1 as a possible D gene (6 bases). Trimming removed 6 bases from V and 0 bases from J, with 9 bases in between. This CDR3 is 14 amino acids long. From germline, CDR1 is MNHEY and CDR2 SVGAGI. In DNA, the CDR3 is TGTGCCAGCAGCACAGGGATCTCTGGAAACACCATATATTTT. It yields the protein CASSTGISGNTIYF.

This chain joins TRBV6-1 and TRBJ2-2; D possibly corresponds to TRBD1 (5 bases). This CDR3 is 14 amino acids long. Germline CDR1 MNHNS, CDR2 SASEGT. The V end was cut by 7 bases, the J end by 6 bases, with 15 bases between. CDR3 nucleotide sequence: TGTGCCAGCACCCACTCCAGGGCGTCCGGGGAGCTGTTTTTT. This translates into CASTHSRASGELFF.

The chain joins TRBV5-1 to TRBJ2-1; 7 nucleotides line up with TRBD1. Germline CDR1 reads SGHRS; CDR2 reads YFSETQ. J lost 3 bases, V lost 0 bases, and 6 bases had no gene match. The CDR3 is 16 residues long. CDR3 residues: CASSLGSRGNYNEQFF. For the CDR3, the DNA is TGCGCCAGCAGCTTGGGGTCCAGGGGGAACTACAATGAGCAGTTCTTC.

The V gene is TRBV11-3, the J gene TRBJ2-1; 8 bases align to TRBD1. The CDR3 contains 15 residues. The V gene end was trimmed by 5 bases and the J gene end by 2 bases; junction bases not matched to a gene: 5. CDR1 is SGHNT and CDR2 is YENEEA in the germline V gene. CDR3 loop: CASSTRQGTYNEQFF. Written as DNA, the CDR3 is TGTGCCAGCAGCACCCGACAGGGGACCTACAATGAGCAGTTCTTC. The variable domain in full, with the rest retrieved from reference TRBV11-3 and TRBJ2-1, is EAGVVQSPRYKIIEKKQPVAFWCNPISGHNTLYWYLQNLGQGPELLIRYENEEAVDDSQLPKDRFSAERLKGVDSTLKIQPAELGDSAVYLCASSTRQGTYNEQFFGPGTRLTVL.

V and J are TRBV19 and TRBJ1-5, with 8 positions matching TRBD1. The germline CDR1 and CDR2 sequences are LNHDA and SQIVND (reference sequence). The CDR3 is 13 amino acids. The ends lost 8 bases at V and 6 bases at J; junction bases unmatched: 6. This CDR3 is CASSTGASQPQHF. The DNA for the CDR3 is TGTGCCAGTTCGACAGGGGCGAGTCAGCCCCAGCATTTT.

This clone was detected only once. The V and J genes are TRBV19 and TRBJ1-5; D may be TRBD1 (6 bases). The CDR3 loop spans 14 amino acids. Trimming stripped 5 bases from V and 3 bases from J, with 11 bases between. Germline CDR1 LNHDA, CDR2 SQIVND (reference sequence). The CDR3 coding sequence is TGTGCCAGTAGTCCCGGACAGTACAATCAGCCCCAGCATTTT. Its protein product is CASSPGQYNQPQHF.

The rearrangement uses TRBV3-1 (or the pseudogene TRBV3-2) and TRBJ2-1; D is undetermined. V lost 0 bases and J 6 bases, leaving 12 bases between the germline ends. This CDR3 spans 15 amino acids. The germline CDR1 and CDR2 sequences are LGHDT and YNNKEL (reference sequence). In DNA, the CDR3 is TGTGCCAGCAGCCAAGATATACCAGGCCGCAATGAGCAGTTCTTC. Translated, it gives CASSQDIPGRNEQFF.